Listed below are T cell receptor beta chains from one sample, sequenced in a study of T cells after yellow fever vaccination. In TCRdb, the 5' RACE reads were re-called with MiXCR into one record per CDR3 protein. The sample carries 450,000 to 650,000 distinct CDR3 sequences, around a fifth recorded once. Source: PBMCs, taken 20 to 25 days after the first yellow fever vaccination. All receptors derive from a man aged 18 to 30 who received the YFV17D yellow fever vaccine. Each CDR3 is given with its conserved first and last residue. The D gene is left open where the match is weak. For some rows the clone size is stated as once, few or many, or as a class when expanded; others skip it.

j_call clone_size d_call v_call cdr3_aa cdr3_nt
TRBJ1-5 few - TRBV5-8 CASSQRIWGVQPQHF TGTGCCAGCAGCCAGCGTATTTGGGGAGTTCAGCCCCAGCATTTT
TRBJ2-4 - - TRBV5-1 CASSQAGGDIQYF TGCGCCAGCAGCCAGGCAGGAGGGGACATTCAGTACTTC
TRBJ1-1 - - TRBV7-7 CASSFQEGTEAFF TGTGCTAGCAGCTTTCAGGAGGGCACTGAAGCTTTCTTT
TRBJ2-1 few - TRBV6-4 CASSSREGTGQFF TGTGCCAGCAGTTCTAGAGAGGGGACTGGGCAGTTCTTC
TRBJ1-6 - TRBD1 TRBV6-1 CASSDRGHSPLHF TGTGCCAGCAGTGACAGGGGGCATTCACCCCTCCACTTT
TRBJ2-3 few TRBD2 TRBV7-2 CASSLASGVRDTQYF TGTGCCAGCAGCTTGGCTAGCGGGGTGAGAGATACGCAGTATTTT
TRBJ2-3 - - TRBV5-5 CASSLVPGPGTDTQYF TGTGCCAGCAGCTTGGTCCCGGGGCCCGGCACAGATACGCAGTATTTT
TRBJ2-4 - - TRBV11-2 CASSLSRENIQYF TGTGCCAGCAGCTTATCGCGGGAAAACATTCAGTACTTC
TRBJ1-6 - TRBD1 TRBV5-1 CASSPGGKGNLWNSPLHF TGCGCCAGCAGCCCAGGGGGTAAAGGAAACCTTTGGAATTCACCCCTCCACTTT
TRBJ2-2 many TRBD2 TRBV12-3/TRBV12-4 CASSLRLAGGPGELFF TGTGCCAGCAGCCTCAGACTAGCGGGGGGGCCCGGGGAGCTGTTTTTT
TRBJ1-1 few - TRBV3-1 CASSQDSLYGGAFF TGTGCCAGCAGCCAAGATTCCCTGTATGGAGGAGCTTTCTTT
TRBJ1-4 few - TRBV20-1 CSATRRFNEKLFF TGCAGTGCTACCAGAAGATTTAATGAAAAACTGTTTTTT
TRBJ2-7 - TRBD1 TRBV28 CASSLPGQGIYEQYF TGTGCCAGCAGTTTGCCCGGACAGGGGATCTACGAGCAGTACTTC
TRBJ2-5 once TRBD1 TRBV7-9 CASSLGWDRDQETQYF TGTGCCAGCAGCTTAGGGTGGGACAGAGATCAAGAGACCCAGTACTTC
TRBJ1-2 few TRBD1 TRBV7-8 CASSLRDRMSGYTF TGTGCCAGCAGCTTACGGGACAGGATGTCTGGCTACACCTTC
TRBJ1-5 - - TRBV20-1 CSASRESNQPQHF TGCAGTGCTAGTCGTGAAAGCAATCAGCCCCAGCATTTT
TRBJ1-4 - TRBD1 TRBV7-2 CASSEQGFDEKLFF TGTGCCAGCAGCGAACAGGGGTTTGATGAAAAACTGTTTTTT
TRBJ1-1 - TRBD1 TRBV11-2 CASSLAGTGNTEAFF TGTGCCAGCAGCTTAGCCGGGACAGGGAACACTGAAGCTTTCTTT
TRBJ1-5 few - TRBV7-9 CASSLGQASNQPQHF TGTGCCAGCAGCTTAGGACAGGCCAGCAATCAGCCCCAGCATTTT
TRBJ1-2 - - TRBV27 CASSLGRDSYGYTF TGTGCCAGCAGTTTGGGCAGGGACTCCTATGGCTACACCTTC